This entry is about one TCR beta chain. The entry originates in a study of blood T cell repertoires in COVID-19. Study-wide background: COVID-19 samples from acute and convalescent phases originated in the United States, Italy and Spain. The cDNA or gDNA used as material had been derived from T cells, B-cell-depleted T cells, or PBMCs.

This table comes from immunoSEQ multiplex PCR, and its TCRdb copy is limited to in-frame clones, with some not included. Of some 280,000 clones in the sample, 86% were seen once. The source material was peripheral blood. The clonotype was recovered from a woman in her thirties with active or convalescent COVID-19.

CDR3 residues: CAISIGGVNTEAFF. CDR3 DNA sequence: TGTGCCATCAGTATAGGAGGAGTGAACACTGAAGCTTTCTTT. This chain joins TRBV10-3 and TRBJ1-1; D unresolved. Germline lookup yields CDR1 ENHRY and CDR2 SYGVKD. This CDR3 region has 14 residues. With 5 bases removed from V and 0 bases from J, the gap between germline ends came to 10 bases.